The subject of this entry is one T cell receptor beta chain. As yet, its antigen is unknown. The TCRbeta library incorporated unique molecular identifiers. In TCRdb, the PCR reads were re-called with MiXCR into one record per CDR3 protein. The sample consists of hundreds of thousands of distinct CDR3 sequences, 20% to 25% of them appearing once. This entry comes from a study of T-cell reconstitution after alpha-beta-depleted transplantation in children. General study findings and limits: When one year had passed after transplant, most T-cell counts and diversity came from newly produced T cells. Several hundred expanded graft clones reportedly supplied alpha-beta T cells about two months after transplant. Surviving recipient T cells and thymic progenitors underlay high day-60 TCRbeta diversity in some patients.

J was trimmed by 2 bases and V by 1 base; bases with no gene match: 10. This CDR3 has 17 residues. Germline V CDR1 and CDR2: DFQATT, SNEGSKA (reference sequence). The specimen was PBMCs, mostly from graft donor cells, collected 360 days after TCRalphabeta/CD19-depleted stem cell transplant. This rearrangement joins TRBV20-1 to TRBJ2-1; TRBD2 agrees at 8 bases. This TCR derives from a boy under two years old who had a stem cell transplant for acute myeloid leukemia, so the T cells may come from the graft donor. The CDR3 nucleotides read TGCAGTGCTAGAGCCCTACTAGCGGTCGGTACCTACAATGAGCAGTTCTTC. Residues: CSARALLAVGTYNEQFF.